Listed below are T cell receptor beta chains from one sample, sequenced in a study of early T cells in non-severe SARS-CoV-2 infection. From the 5' RACE reads, TCRdb called clonotypes with MiXCR, one entry per CDR3 protein. The sample lists tens of thousands of distinct CDR3 sequences; 5.3% were seen once. The sequencing input was whole blood. These receptors originate from an adult who was a healthcare worker with PCR-confirmed SARS-CoV-2 infection or an uninfected control (not recorded which). The conserved cysteine and the conserved F or W are not part of the CDR3 here.

>TRBV12-3/TRBV12-4|TRBJ2-2
ASRPLAGNTGELF
>TRBV12-3/TRBV12-4|TRBJ2-1
ASTVTSTRYEQF
>TRBV30|TRBJ2-1
AWSKLAAEQF
>TRBV29-1|TRBJ2-2
SVEGGHNTGELF
>TRBV7-6|TRBJ2-3
ASSLLGQNTDTQY
>TRBV29-1|TRBJ2-1
SVAMGLAGENEQF
>TRBV6-4|TRBJ2-3
ASSVTAGSTDTQY
>TRBV7-2|TRBJ1-2
ASSSLGQGRVGYT
>TRBV6-2/TRBV6-3|TRBJ2-6
ASSYSRPGANVLT
>TRBV28|TRBJ2-1
ASSFISSYNEQF
>TRBV5-6|TRBJ2-4
ASSIRTSGRAGAKNIQY
>TRBV10-3|TRBJ1-2
AISTEIVGYGYT
>TRBV19|TRBJ2-1
ASSMGGRGMYNEQF
>TRBV7-3|TRBJ1-1
ASKFFGGEDTEAF
>TRBV27|TRBJ2-7
ASSLLPSYEQY
>TRBV2|TRBJ1-2
ASSEGGTETNYGYT
>TRBV24-1|TRBJ2-1
ATSDPGMGEQF
>TRBV5-1|TRBJ1-1
ASSPPMNTEAF
>TRBV24-1|TRBJ2-1
ATSDADPTFHEQF
>TRBV5-1|TRBJ2-1
ASSLIAGHYNEQF
>TRBV6-4|TRBJ1-1
ASSGLTGDYVMGTEAF
>TRBV7-6|TRBJ1-5
ASSKQSGLNQPQH
>TRBV6-2/TRBV6-3|TRBJ2-1
ASMKAGGHWEEQF
>TRBV27|TRBJ1-1
ASRVQGWGTEAF
>TRBV10-3|TRBJ1-1
AALTGPDTEAF
>TRBV29-1|TRBJ2-6
SVTVSGANVLT
>TRBV10-3|TRBJ2-1
AISEFTLAGPPYNEQF
>TRBV7-6|TRBJ1-1
ASSLAEGARTEAF
>TRBV4-1|TRBJ2-7
ASSQEPGTGSYEQY
>TRBV2|TRBJ1-4
ASNRGPTNEKLF
>TRBV7-2|TRBJ2-5
ASSFQTGEQETQY
>TRBV13|TRBJ2-7
ASSLTGAVTYEQY
>TRBV12-3/TRBV12-4|TRBJ2-5
ASSRGLAGKETQY
>TRBV6-6|TRBJ1-1
ASSYSTGQPQREAF
>TRBV20-1|TRBJ2-7
SVSATYEQY
>TRBV7-2|TRBJ1-2
ASRPGQGAYGYT
>TRBV12-3/TRBV12-4|TRBJ2-7
ASSLQSSYEQY
>TRBV5-4|TRBJ2-7
ASSSGTGYPYEQY
>TRBV19|TRBJ2-3
ASSIQQSISTDTQY
>TRBV2|TRBJ2-3
ASRGDSDTDTQY
>TRBV19|TRBJ2-2
ASSAGGGTGELF
>TRBV20-1|TRBJ2-1
SARFLAASSYNEQF
>TRBV7-2|TRBJ2-5
ASSSTLETQY
>TRBV25-1|TRBJ2-2
ASSEWVGAGITGELF
>TRBV28|TRBJ1-1
ASSLPGTGGVLKAF
>TRBV7-2|TRBJ2-4
ASSLALAKNIQY
>TRBV2|TRBJ2-3
ASSVGLAGGDTQY
>TRBV20-1|TRBJ2-5
SARDSGSGETQY
>TRBV3-1|TRBJ2-2
ASSQYSGGDTGELF
>TRBV20-1|TRBJ1-2
SAAESGGRLYGYT
>TRBV29-1|TRBJ2-1
SVVGQGYYNEQF
>TRBV30|TRBJ2-1
AWDRGSTYNEQF
>TRBV20-1|TRBJ2-3
SARDHSGRAQGTDTQY
>TRBV2|TRBJ2-3
ASRRPGSTDTQY
>TRBV5-4|TRBJ2-7
ASSPGTSGTNPYEQY
>TRBV4-2|TRBJ2-5
ASSPQRREIVETQY
>TRBV9|TRBJ1-6
ASSVEGTGASPLH